Reported below is one TCR beta chain. Its cognate antigen is unknown. Germline-derived CDR1 and CDR2 are MDHEN and SYDVKM. Between the trimmed V and J ends, which lost 2 bases and 4 bases, there was a span of 12 bases. This CDR3 region has 15 residues. The data were obtained in a study of naive and memory T cell subsets. Study-level results: Naive repertoires, especially CD8, held a few larger clonotypes, possibly memory cells re-expressing CD45RA.

Two oligonucleotides, mixed equimolar, formed the beta constant-region primer covering TRBC1 and TRBC2. Four rounds of PCR amplified the ligated cDNA using nested alpha and beta constant-region primers plus SP2. TCRdb processed the UMI-ligation and nested PCR reads anew with MiXCR; each CDR3 protein has one entry. The table has 150,000 or so distinct CDR3 sequences, roughly 20% seen once. V and J are TRBV28 and TRBJ2-4; a weak D match, TRBD2 (6 bases). The sample consisted of naive CD4+ T cells from blood. The origin of this receptor is a human donor in good health. This CDR3 reads CASSLGAAGKNIQYF. The CDR3 DNA sequence: TGTGCCAGCAGTTTAGGAGCCGCGGGGAAAAACATTCAGTACTTC.